The rows below give T cell receptor beta chains drawn from one sample of a study of response to subunit inactivated influenza vaccine. MiXCR was run by TCRdb on the RT-PCR reads, yielding one entry per CDR3 protein. The sample has 590,000 or so distinct CDR3 sequences, about 15% seen once. The source material was PBMCs from blood, sampled around 15 days before vaccination. All receptors derive from a man aged 45-65 years who received an inactivated influenza vaccine. The CDR3 runs from the conserved cysteine through the conserved F or W. The D gene is left open where the match is weak. The size field is filled for only some rows; it gives once, few, many or a size class.

D,size,J,V,CDR3,DNA
TRBD2,few,TRBJ2-7,TRBV28,CASSLVAGVMEQYF,TGTGCCAGCAGTTTAGTAGCGGGAGTCATGGAGCAGTACTTC
TRBD1,few,TRBJ2-7,TRBV28,CASSRDRGPSYEQYF,TGTGCCAGCAGCCGGGACAGGGGGCCTTCCTACGAGCAGTACTTC
-,few,TRBJ2-3,TRBV5-1,CASSLSGYSTDTQYF,TGCGCCAGCAGCTTGTCGGGGTACAGCACAGATACGCAGTATTTT
TRBD1,-,TRBJ1-6,TRBV3-1,CASSQGTGVNSPLHF,TGTGCCAGCAGCCAAGGGACAGGTGTTAATTCACCCCTCCACTTT
TRBD1,few,TRBJ2-5,TRBV12-3/TRBV12-4,CASGRQGQETQYF,TGTGCCAGCGGAAGACAGGGCCAAGAGACCCAGTACTTC
-,-,TRBJ2-1,TRBV7-2,CASSLVVAPKYNEQFF,TGTGCCAGCAGCTTAGTCGTAGCGCCAAAATACAATGAGCAGTTCTTC
-,many,TRBJ1-2,TRBV2,CASGGRGYGYTF,TGTGCCAGCGGGGGCAGGGGATATGGCTACACCTTC
-,few,TRBJ2-3,TRBV6-2/TRBV6-3,CASSYSAGKPDTQYF,TGTGCCAGCAGTTACTCCGCCGGGAAGCCAGATACGCAGTATTTT
TRBD1,few,TRBJ2-7,TRBV28,CASSFENRDRESPEYF,TGTGCCAGCAGTTTTGAAAACCGGGACAGGGAATCCCCGGAGTACTTC
-,few,TRBJ2-7,TRBV27,CASGGVFEQYF,TGTGCCAGCGGCGGGGTTTTCGAGCAGTACTTC
TRBD1,-,TRBJ2-2,TRBV5-1,CASNKQGARVHTGELFF,TGCGCCAGCAACAAACAGGGGGCGCGAGTTCATACCGGGGAGCTGTTTTTT
-,-,TRBJ1-3,TRBV11-2,CASSLSSSGVGNTIYF,TGTGCCAGCAGCTTATCGAGTTCTGGGGTTGGAAACACCATATATTTT
-,-,TRBJ1-1,TRBV18,CASSRQSSNTEAFF,TGTGCCAGCTCACGACAGTCCTCGAACACTGAAGCTTTCTTT
-,-,TRBJ2-3,TRBV15,CATSRDGTRGPDTQYF,TGTGCCACCAGCAGAGATGGGACCCGGGGTCCAGATACGCAGTATTTT
TRBD1,many,TRBJ2-7,TRBV9,CASSRQGSSYEQYF,TGTGCCAGCAGTCGACAGGGGAGCTCCTACGAGCAGTACTTC
-,many,TRBJ2-7,TRBV27,CASSLSARISYEQYF,TGTGCCAGCAGTTTATCTGCCAGGATCTCCTACGAGCAGTACTTC
-,-,TRBJ2-7,TRBV6-2/TRBV6-3,CVSRLTTVTYEQYF,TGTGTCAGCAGACTCACGACAGTTACCTACGAGCAGTACTTC
TRBD2,-,TRBJ2-3,TRBV10-3,CAISSGGAPTDTQYF,TGTGCCATCAGTTCGGGGGGGGCCCCCACAGATACGCAGTATTTT
-,-,TRBJ2-2,TRBV19,CASSIGLNTGELFF,TGTGCCAGTAGTATCGGACTTAACACCGGGGAGCTGTTTTTT
-,-,TRBJ2-7,TRBV12-3/TRBV12-4,CASSPDRHTYEQYF,TGTGCCAGCAGTCCCGATCGGCACACCTACGAGCAGTACTTC
-,-,TRBJ2-1,TRBV25-1,CASSERWADNEQFF,TGTGCCAGCAGTGAAAGATGGGCCGACAATGAGCAGTTCTTC
TRBD1,few,TRBJ2-1,TRBV19,CASSMSRGPPWNEQFF,TGTGCCAGTAGTATGTCCAGGGGGCCTCCCTGGAATGAGCAGTTCTTC
-,many,TRBJ1-1,TRBV20-1,CSARDLAGVTMNTEAFF,TGCAGTGCTAGAGATCTAGCAGGGGTTACCATGAACACTGAAGCTTTCTTT
-,-,TRBJ2-4,TRBV4-1,CASSRGQGTKNIQYF,TGCGCCAGCAGCCGTGGGCAGGGAACCAAAAACATTCAGTACTTC
TRBD2,-,TRBJ2-7,TRBV5-4,CASSFGGGPNGEQYF,TGTGCCAGCAGCTTCGGGGGAGGGCCAAATGGCGAGCAGTACTTC
-,many,TRBJ2-6,TRBV5-1,CASSSQGSGANVLTF,TGTGCCAGCAGCTCACAGGGTTCTGGGGCCAACGTCCTGACTTTC
-,many,TRBJ2-3,TRBV12-3/TRBV12-4,CASTEGRGTQYF,TGTGCCAGCACGGAAGGCCGGGGTACGCAGTATTTT
-,many,TRBJ2-3,TRBV20-1,CSASGVRGGTDTQYF,TGCAGTGCTAGTGGCGTCCGGGGTGGCACAGATACGCAGTATTTT
TRBD2,few,TRBJ2-7,TRBV7-2,CASSTVAGYEQYF,TGTGCCAGCAGCACCGTAGCGGGTTACGAGCAGTACTTC
TRBD1,-,TRBJ2-7,TRBV19,CASSTGTGGQYEQYF,TGTGCCAGTAGTACCGGGACAGGGGGACAATACGAGCAGTACTTC
-,-,TRBJ2-1,TRBV2,CASSEASIYNEQFF,TGTGCCAGCAGTGAAGCCAGTATCTACAATGAGCAGTTCTTC
-,-,TRBJ2-7,TRBV4-2,CASSQDTSSSYEQYF,TGTGCCAGCAGCCAAGACACCTCGTCATCCTACGAGCAGTACTTC
-,-,TRBJ1-1,TRBV18,CASSPAEAGLGTEAFF,TGTGCCAGCTCACCAGCGGAAGCAGGTTTGGGAACTGAAGCTTTCTTT
-,-,TRBJ2-1,TRBV5-1,CASSLLPPFNEQFF,TGCGCCAGCAGCTTGTTGCCCCCCTTCAATGAGCAGTTCTTC
TRBD2,few,TRBJ2-1,TRBV5-1,CASSLSPSGVMDHEQFF,TGCGCCAGCAGCTTGTCTCCTAGCGGGGTTATGGACCATGAGCAGTTCTTC
-,-,TRBJ2-1,TRBV12-3/TRBV12-4,CASIPSGPSYNEQFF,TGTGCCAGCATCCCCAGCGGACCCTCCTACAATGAGCAGTTCTTC
TRBD2,-,TRBJ2-7,TRBV10-1,CASSPASGGRTSYEQYF,TGCGCCAGCAGTCCGGCTAGCGGGGGGCGAACCTCCTACGAGCAGTACTTC
TRBD1,-,TRBJ2-7,TRBV5-1,CASSLDPRGTYEQYF,TGCGCCAGCAGCTTGGACCCCAGGGGGACCTACGAGCAGTACTTC
TRBD1,-,TRBJ2-1,TRBV3-1,CASSQAGTGDNEQFF,TGTGCCAGCAGCCAAGCGGGGACAGGGGACAATGAGCAGTTCTTC
-,-,TRBJ1-2,TRBV27,CASSRSTTAYYGYTF,TGTGCCAGCAGTCGATCTACGACAGCCTACTATGGCTACACCTTC
-,few,TRBJ2-5,TRBV2,CASRILAIQETQYF,TGTGCCAGCAGGATCCTCGCGATCCAAGAGACCCAGTACTTC
TRBD2,few,TRBJ2-7,TRBV15,CATSREAGSGYEQYF,TGTGCCACCAGCAGAGAAGCGGGGAGTGGTTACGAGCAGTACTTC
TRBD1,few,TRBJ1-3,TRBV6-1,CASSMVQGAGNTIYF,TGTGCCAGCAGTATGGTACAGGGGGCTGGAAACACCATATATTTT
-,-,TRBJ1-1,TRBV6-5,CASSYGEATEAFF,TGTGCCAGCAGTTACGGCGAGGCGACTGAAGCTTTCTTT